Below are 22 T cell receptor beta chains sequenced from a single sample in a study of metastatic and nonmetastatic thyroid tumors. With MiXCR, TCRdb reprocessed the PCR reads. The sample has around 34,000 clones, 20% to 25% seen once. Not a single patient had been given any form of treatment at any point before undergoing thyroid surgery. Source material: tumor tissue. The receptor source for this set is a male donor with papillary thyroid cancer or a benign thyroid nodule (not recorded which). Some clones in this sample may be carry-over from other donors' samples.

This clone was picked up many times. This chain uses TRBV7-2 with TRBJ2-2; TRBD2 matches 13 bases. The CDR3 loop spans 14 amino acids. The germline gives CDR1 SGHTA, CDR2 FQGNSA. J gave up 5 bases and V 11 bases, and 5 bases lay outside the gene matches. CDR3 nucleotides: TGTGCCTCTATGACTAGCGGGGGGACCGGGGAGCTGTTTTTT. Amino acid sequence: CASMTSGGTGELFF.

The chain's CDR3 is CSARVAVVANVLTF. DNA of the CDR3: TGCAGTGCTAGAGTGGCAGTCGTTGCCAACGTCCTGACTTTC. The gene calls are TRBV20-1 and TRBJ2-6; no clear D. CDR3 length: 14 amino acids. Germline CDR1 and CDR2: DFQATT and SNEGSKA (reference sequence). The ends were cut back, 1 base at V and 7 bases at J, with 11 bases in the middle.

This clone was observed at least ten times. Other DNA sequences in this sample translate to the same CDR3. The chain links TRBV5-6 to TRBJ1-3, with D possibly matching TRBD1 (5 bases). Germline V CDR1 and CDR2: SGHDT, YYEEEE. Trimming shortened V by 3 bases and J by 0 bases, and 13 bases separated the two germline ends. This CDR3 spans 16 amino acids. This chain's CDR3 is CASSSGDFNSGNTIYF. The CDR3 DNA follows: TGTGCCAGCAGCTCTGGGGACTTCAACTCTGGAAACACCATATATTTT.

This clone appeared many times. V usage is TRBV12-3 or TRBV12-4 and J usage is TRBJ2-2; 8 nucleotides match TRBD2. The CDR3 has 15 amino acids. J gave up 5 bases and V 6 bases, and 8 bases lay outside the gene matches. The CDR3 bases are TGTGCCAGCAGAACGAGTGCGGGAGGTACCGGGGAGCTGTTTTTT. Its protein product is CASRTSAGGTGELFF.

With respect to this clone: At one boundary the junction diverges from the germline segment, which might be a read error. This chain joins TRBV6-2 or TRBV6-3 and TRBJ2-3, with 12 bases identical to TRBD2. The CDR3 loop spans 17 amino acids. The germline CDR1 and CDR2 sequences are MNHEY and SVGEGT. The CDR3 bases are TGTGCCAGCATCTCCGGACTAGCGGGGAGTGACACAGATACTCAGTATTTT. It translates to CASISGLAGSDTDTQYF.

The gene calls are TRBV18 and TRBJ1-4, with D unclear. Germline-derived CDR1 and CDR2 are KGHSH and LQKENI. This CDR3 is 12 amino acids long. Trimming pared 6 bases from V and 13 bases from J, leaving 15 bases between. CDR3 protein: CASSKLRGLLFF. In nucleotides, the CDR3 is TGTGCCAGCTCTAAACTCCGGGGTTTACTGTTTTTT.

There are a few counts of this clone. The V gene is TRBV24-1, the J gene TRBJ2-7; 7 nucleotides match TRBD1. The CDR3 covers 14 residues. Germline CDR1 is KGHDR and CDR2 is SFDVKD. V dropped 3 bases and J dropped 6; count of bases not matched to a gene: 7. CDR3 nucleotides: TGTGCCACCAGTGATATCAACAGGGGCCGCGAGCAGTACTTC. It translates to CATSDINRGREQYF.

Ten or more counts support this clone. The chain has TRBV10-3 and TRBJ1-3; the D is unclear. CDR3 length equals 15 residues. The germline CDR1 and CDR2 sequences are ENHRY and SYGVKD. Trimming took 0 bases from V and 1 from J, leaving 7 bases between them. The CDR3 protein is CAISESGASGNTIYF. The CDR3 DNA sequence: TGTGCCATCAGTGAGTCCGGTGCGTCTGGAAACACCATATATTTT.

This clone was seen more than once but under ten times. V is TRBV19 and J is TRBJ2-3; D remains ambiguous. The length of the CDR3 is 14 residues. Germline-derived CDR1 and CDR2 are LNHDA and SQIVND (reference sequence). The V and J ends lost 3 bases and 5 bases respectively, with 12 bases between them. The CDR3 DNA reads TGTGCCAGTAGTATCGGTGATCTGTTAGATACGCAGTATTTT. Translation gives CASSIGDLLDTQYF.

The rearrangement joins TRBV6-4 to TRBJ1-6; D uncertain. Germline lookup yields CDR1 MRHNA and CDR2 SNTAGT. The CDR3 runs 13 residues. V was pared by 0 bases and J by 7 bases, with 4 bases between. The CDR3 sequence is CASSDSTNSPLHF. As DNA, the CDR3 is TGTGCCAGCAGTGACTCGACAAATTCACCCCTCCACTTT.

Ten or more counts support this clone. This sequence joins TRBV7-2 and TRBJ2-3, with 12 positions matching TRBD2. V lost 6 bases, J lost 3 bases, and 13 bases stayed unmatched. This CDR3 spans 18 amino acids. Germline V gene lookup returns CDR1 SGHTA and CDR2 FQGNSA. CDR3 sequence reads: CASSWQKAGTSGTDTQYF. Written as DNA, the CDR3 is TGTGCCAGCAGTTGGCAGAAAGCCGGGACTAGCGGGACAGATACGCAGTATTTT.

Worth noting for this clone: As the CDR3 is not closed by the conserved phenylalanine or tryptophan, this likely results from a read error. This chain uses TRBV2 with TRBJ2-2, with a weak D call TRBD1 (6 bases). This CDR3 region has 15 residues. Trimming removed 4 bases at V and 7 bases at J, with 16 bases between. Germline V lookup: CDR1 SNHLY, CDR2 FYNNEI. In DNA form, the CDR3 reads TGTGCCAGCAGTGTAGGGACAAGCCATGGCGGGGAGCTGTTTCTT. Its protein is CASSVGTSHGGELFL.

This clone came up once. The V call is TRBV11-2, the J call TRBJ2-7; D tentatively fits TRBD1 or TRBD2 (5 bases each). Trimming pared 4 bases from V and 0 bases from J, leaving 19 bases between. The CDR3 is made up of 17 amino acids. CDR1 is SGHAT, CDR2 FQNNGV, per germline. In DNA form, the CDR3 reads TGTGCCAGCAGCTCCTATACGGGGCGAAGCAGCTCCTACGAGCAGTACTTC. Encoded protein: CASSSYTGRSSSYEQYF.

This clone is categorized as medium-sized (0.01 to 0.1%). This sequence joins TRBV28 and TRBJ2-1, with D unclear. V was trimmed by 6 bases and J by 4 bases, leaving 7 bases between them. This CDR3 contains 12 residues. Germline V gene data show CDR1 as MDHEN and CDR2 as SYDVKM. The CDR3 coding sequence is TGTGCCAGCAGCCACTATTACAATGAGCAGTTCTTC. Its protein product is CASSHYYNEQFF.

This clone was observed many times. One junction end does not reproduce the germline sequence, and a read error may be involved. The rearrangement links TRBV5-1 to TRBJ2-2; D may be TRBD2 (6 bases). Germline loops: CDR1 SGHRS, CDR2 YFSETQ. The CDR3 contains 14 residues. CDR3 sequence (DNA): TGCGCCAGCAGCTTGGCCCGCCACACCGGGGGGCTGTTTTTT. This encodes CASSLARHTGGLFF.

This chain joins TRBV5-1 and TRBJ2-7, with D tentatively TRBD2 (6 bases). This CDR3 comprises 17 residues. Germline loops: CDR1 SGHRS, CDR2 YFSETQ. Trimming pared 4 bases from V and 2 bases from J, leaving 22 bases between. The CDR3 sequence is CASSPGGGERSTYEQYF. In nucleotides, the CDR3 is TGCGCCAGCAGCCCAGGTGGAGGGGAGCGGTCCACCTACGAGCAGTACTTC.

At least ten counts were recorded for this clone. V usage is TRBV7-9 and J usage is TRBJ1-6; D possibly corresponds to TRBD1 (5 bases). CDR1 is SEHNR, CDR2 FQNEAQ, per germline (reference sequence). CDR3 length: 15 residues. Trimming pared 3 bases from V and 7 bases from J, leaving 13 bases between. In DNA, the CDR3 is TGTGCCAGCAGCTTGGGAGGGGATGGCAATTCACCCCTCCACTTT. Amino acid sequence: CASSLGGDGNSPLHF.

This clone was counted at least ten times. Lacking the conserved final phenylalanine or tryptophan, this CDR3 likely reflects a read error. This sample also contains other DNA sequences that code for the same CDR3. This chain uses TRBV29-1 with TRBJ1-3; D perhaps matches TRBD1 (6 bases). The CDR3 consists of 13 residues. Germline V gene lookup returns CDR1 SQVTM and CDR2 ANQGSEA. The CDR3: CRGGRLSGNTIYL. The CDR3 DNA sequence: TGCAGGGGGGGGCGGCTTTCGGGAAACACCATATATCTT.

This clone was picked up many times. This chain links TRBV2 with TRBJ2-3, with D perhaps TRBD1 (6 bases). Germline V gene sequence: CDR1 SNHLY, CDR2 FYNNEI. Trimming pared 8 bases from V and 0 bases from J, leaving 24 bases between. This CDR3 comprises 18 residues. The chain's CDR3 is CASGRRAGDSISTDTQYF. Written as DNA, the CDR3 is TGTGCCAGCGGTCGAAGGGCAGGGGATAGTATTAGCACAGATACGCAGTATTTT. The full variable domain, with the rest looked up from reference TRBV2 and TRBJ2-3, is EPEVTQTPSHQVTQMGQEVILRCVPISNHLYFYWYRQILGQKVEFLVSFYNNEISEKSEIFDDQFSVERPDGSNFTLKIRSTKLEDSAMYFCASGRRAGDSISTDTQYFGPGTRLTVL.

The table lists this clone with many counts. Other DNA variants within this sample encode the same CDR3. The chain recombines TRBV3-1 with TRBJ2-1, with TRBD1 identical over 9 bases. The CDR3 is made up of 15 amino acids. The V gene end was trimmed by 0 bases and the J gene end by 13 bases; junction bases not matched to a gene: 10. The V gene's germline CDR1 is LGHDT and CDR2 YNNKEL (reference sequence). The CDR3 spells CASSQDLGTGFIQFF. The CDR3 nucleotides are TGTGCCAGCAGCCAAGATCTCGGGACAGGGTTTATTCAGTTCTTC.

This clone appeared a few times. The V gene is TRBV10-3, the J gene TRBJ1-1, with TRBD1 matching over 10 bases. Per germline, CDR1 ENHRY and CDR2 SYGVKD. The V segment lost 2 bases and the J segment 5 bases; nucleotides outside the gene matches: 2. The CDR3 runs to 14 residues. The CDR3 is CAISEGQGGTEAFF. The CDR3 nucleotides are TGTGCCATCAGTGAGGGACAGGGGGGGACTGAAGCTTTCTTT.

This clone came up many times. The V call is TRBV3-1, the J call TRBJ2-7; TRBD2 matches at 7 bases. The length of the CDR3 is 11 residues. Germline CDR1 and CDR2: LGHDT and YNNKEL (reference sequence). Trimming removed 8 bases from V and 6 bases from J; junction bases left unmatched: 4. The CDR3 DNA sequence: TGTGCCAGCGGGTCGGGGGGCGAGCAGTACTTC. Encoded protein: CASGSGGEQYF.